This paragraph reports one TCR beta chain. Its cognate antigen has yet to be identified. It has no much larger one-base neighbor in the sample; base qualities were not kept. This record comes from a study of human T cells and chemical hapten exposure (dated by TCRdb to about 2021). About the investigation overall: For sensitization, 2% DPC in acetone was applied to an approximately 2 cm by approximately 2 cm area of upper inner arm skin. Patients additionally received weekly therapeutic DPC doses to the scalp throughout the approximately 25-week study period. Patch testing on the upper back used Finn chambers containing 0.01% DPC, with scoring done after 6 days according to International Contact Dermatitis Research Group standards. The mostly female patient cohort included alopecia areata with under or over 50% scalp involvement, alopecia totalis and alopecia universalis. The libraries were sequenced as a pool, and the TCR yield per sample differed mostly because of small variations in library volumes within the pool. The study tracked peripheral blood TCR repertoire changes in vivo during primary and secondary sensitization to the hapten diphenylcyclopropenone (DPC) in alopecia patients. Blood was sampled from patients pre-sensitization (week 0) and at 2, 6 and about 24 weeks after DPC sensitization. Blood for TCR sequencing was provided by twenty-nine alopecia patients at one to four time points (pre-sensitization, 2, 6 and 24 weeks).

The library was obtained by RACE. This sample was sequenced with a NextSeq 500. Library preparation attached unique molecular identifiers to individual cDNA molecules for quantitative, reproducible TCR counting. Each blood RNA sample was used to sequence both TCR alpha and TCR beta chains. The paper's data handling went like this. The median number of TCRs per sample was 85,000 to 100,000, ranging from roughly 23,224 to 690,600. V, J and CDR3 annotation of the TCR reads was carried out using the Decombinator software suite. For the PS versus PT1 abundance plots, all samples were subsampled to the same number of TCRs (28,000). TCRs were defined as expanded if absent before sensitization and observed at least eight times at the 2-week time point. TCRdb took the public reads, trimmed them with fastp at Q25, ran MiXCR for clone calling and kept in-frame beta chains. Rows merge per CDR3 protein into single entries with the most common DNA and genes. TCRdb's processing, not the authors' own work, is the source of the V and J calls. This sample is represented by 250,000 to 300,000 distinct CDR3 sequences; approximately 8% of them were singletons. The ten largest clonotypes hold roughly 1.2% of the sample.

The junction shows trimming of 4 bases on V and 3 bases on J, plus 23 bases between the germline ends. For CDR1 and CDR2, the germline V gene lists ENHRY and SYGVKD. From cysteine to phenylalanine, the CDR3 is 18 amino acids long. Just the 54-base CDR3 DNA is kept, in frame starting at base 1. This specimen's time point label, interpreted: pre-sensitization, week 0. Per the publication, the treatment or condition label means: therapeutic diphenylcyclopropenone sensitization with weekly scalp DPC. Blood at each patch-test visit was drawn before the patch test was applied. To be eligible, patients had to be aged 18 to 70, diagnosed with alopecia and judged suitable for DPC therapy, while pregnant patients were excluded. Total RNA was isolated from unfractionated whole blood collected in Tempus Blood RNA tubes. On the study overall, not on this receptor specifically: Repeated subsampling changed both the strength of the expansion versus patch-test correlation and the threshold at which the correlation became significant. Alopecia, a presumed autoimmune disease, was present in all patients, so the immune response of the patients might differ from that of healthy individuals. Patch test score correlated positively with the number of PT1 expanded TCRs, reaching significance at thresholds 8, 16 and 32 but not at 4. Significantly more large CDR3 similarity clusters were formed by expanded TCRs than by pre-sensitization or healthy control sets, consistent with antigen-driven responses. No change with DPC sensitization was found in the number of TCRs above 1 in 1000 frequency, and no evidence of global repertoire structure alterations was found.

The origin of this receptor is a man between 18 and 29 years old with alopecia areata. Some clones in this sample may be carry-over from other donors' samples. The sample consisted of whole blood, taken in connection with sensitization to the hapten diphenylcyclopropenone (DPC). Here the chain combines TRBV10-3 and TRBJ2-3; the D segment could be TRBD2, given 6 matching bases. The CDR3 region: CAISALRDWREGTDTQYF. The sequenced DNA is TGTGCCATCAGTGCACTTCGGGACTGGAGAGAGGGGACAGATACGCAGTATTTT.